The 3 T cell receptor beta chains reported below all come from one sample, sequenced in a study of cytomegalovirus exposure and HLA in healthy donors. The PCR employed 60 Vbeta primers together with 13 Jbeta primers. The table came from immunoSEQ multiplex PCR; TCRdb's copy has only in-frame clones and leaves some out. The sample gives more than 150,000 clones, 77% of which show up once; approximately 1.3% is in the top ten. The specimen sequenced was PBMCs. The source is a man aged 18 to 30 in good health and CMV-seronegative.

A few counts support this clone. The chain links TRBV27 to TRBJ1-2, with D maybe TRBD1 (5 bases). The CDR3 runs 13 residues. Trimming took 0 bases from V and 8 from J, leaving 10 bases between them. The germline CDR1 and CDR2 sequences are MNHEY and SMNVEV (reference sequence). In nucleotides, the CDR3 is TGTGCCAGCAGTTTATCAGGGGCGGAAGGCTACACCTTC. Protein product: CASSLSGAEGYTF.

The V and J genes are TRBV19 and TRBJ1-2; 8 bases map to TRBD1. Germline assignment: CDR1 LNHDA and CDR2 SQIVND (reference sequence). The CDR3 is 15 amino acids. V shed 5 bases and J 3 bases; nucleotides not matched to a gene: 8. The CDR3 region has the DNA TGTGCCAGTAGTCCGGGACGGACAGGGTACTATGGCTACACCTTC. The encoded protein is CASSPGRTGYYGYTF. Filled out from reference TRBV19 and TRBJ1-2, the complete variable domain reads DGGITQSPKYLFRKEGQNVTLSCEQNLNHDAMYWYRQDPGQGLRLIYYSQIVNDFQKGDIAEGYSVSREKKESFPLTVTSAQKNPTAFYLCASSPGRTGYYGYTFGSGTRLTVV.

This chain links TRBV6-4 with TRBJ2-3; 10 bases align to TRBD1. The CDR3 covers 14 residues. V shed 4 bases, J shed 4 bases, and the junction held 2 bases outside the gene matches. CDR1 is MRHNA and CDR2 is SNTAGT in the germline V gene. CDR3 residues: CASSGTGGSDTQYF. In DNA form, the CDR3 reads TGTGCCAGCAGTGGGACAGGGGGTTCAGATACGCAGTATTTT.